This T cell receptor (beta chain) comes out of a study of response to subunit inactivated influenza vaccine. A single record per CDR3 protein comes from TCRdb applying MiXCR to the RT-PCR reads. The table has over 750,000 distinct CDR3 sequences, 21% seen once; the top ten hold approximately 10%. Note on this clonotype: Its target is unknown.

Whole-study results and caveats: T cells newly recruited by each seasonal influenza vaccination are few, the authors suggested.

The sequence derives from a man between 50 and 59 years old who received an inactivated influenza vaccine. The specimen was PBMCs from blood, collected about 5 days after vaccination.

The CDR3 nucleotides are TGCAGTGCTAGAGAAATTCGGGTGTACGGGGAGCTGTTTTTT. Amino acid sequence: CSAREIRVYGELFF. The chain couples TRBV20-1 to TRBJ2-2; D unclear. This CDR3 has 14 residues. Germline V CDR1 and CDR2: DFQATT, SNEGSKA (reference sequence). With 0 bases removed from V and 7 bases from J, the gap between germline ends came to 12 bases.